This passage covers 12 T cell receptor beta chains from one sample sequenced in a study of glioma-infiltrating T cells after dendritic cell vaccination. Repertoires were generated with immunoSEQ multiplex PCR, while TCRdb's copy carries only in-frame clones and drops some. The sample holds approximately 99,000 clones; roughly 80% are singletons and the top ten take under 6.5%. Regarding time point: after dendritic cell vaccination, including at tumor progression/relapse. The sample was blood, taken after dendritic cell vaccination. These receptors were collected from a human donor with glioblastoma.

V usage is TRBV7-2 and J usage is TRBJ2-7; possible D gene TRBD2, 6 bases. The V end lost 1 base, the J end lost 4 bases, and 11 bases lay between the germline ends. Looked up from germline, CDR1 is SGHTA and CDR2 is FQGNSA. This CDR3 has 14 amino acids. The CDR3 region is CASSLEPGTYEQYF. As DNA, the CDR3 is TGTGCCAGCAGCTTAGAGCCAGGGACTTACGAGCAGTACTTC. The whole variable domain, remainder taken from reference TRBV7-2 and TRBJ2-7, is GAGVSQSPSNKVTEKGKDVELRCDPISGHTALYWYRQSLGQGLEFLIYFQGNSAPDKSGLPSDRFSAERTGGSVSTLTIQRTQQEDSAVYLCASSLEPGTYEQYFGPGTRLTVT.

This rearrangement joins TRBV6-1 to TRBJ2-7; a weak D match, TRBD2 (7 bases). CDR3 size: 14 residues. Germline V gene lookup returns CDR1 MNHNS and CDR2 SASEGT. Between the trimmed V and J ends, which lost 4 bases and 0 bases, there was a span of 10 bases. CDR3 DNA sequence: TGTGCCAGCAGTGGAGGGGGGGCCTCCTACGAGCAGTACTTC. It yields the protein CASSGGGASYEQYF.

J is TRBJ1-2 and V is TRBV2; TRBD1 might be the D (5 bases). The CDR3 totals 10 residues. Trimming cost V 6 bases and J 8 bases, with 7 bases left between them. Germline V CDR1 and CDR2: SNHLY, FYNNEI. CDR3 coding DNA: TGTGCCAGCAGGCGGGGCGGCTACACCTTC. Translating it yields CASRRGGYTF. Looking up the rest from reference TRBV2 and TRBJ1-2 gives the full variable domain: EPEVTQTPSHQVTQMGQEVILRCVPISNHLYFYWYRQILGQKVEFLVSFYNNEISEKSEIFDDQFSVERPDGSNFTLKIRSTKLEDSAMYFCASRRGGYTFGSGTRLTVV.

This clone is a singleton in its sample. For the CDR3, the DNA is TGCGCCAGCAGCTTGGGACAGGATCCAGATACGCAGTATTTT. Its protein product is CASSLGQDPDTQYF. The chain links TRBV5-1 to TRBJ2-3, with TRBD1 as a possible D gene (6 bases). The ends were cut back, 0 bases at V and 4 bases at J, with 9 bases in the middle. Germline lookup yields CDR1 SGHRS and CDR2 YFSETQ. The length of the CDR3 is 14 residues.

This rearrangement joins TRBV10-2 to TRBJ1-2, with a tentative D call TRBD1 (6 bases). The CDR3 loop spans 16 amino acids. V lost 8 bases and J 0 bases, leaving 19 bases between the germline ends. CDR1 is WSHSY and CDR2 is SAAADI in the germline V gene. CDR3 DNA sequence: TGCGCCAGCGCCCCGGGACAAGCGTTTGCTAACTATGGCTACACCTTC. It yields the protein CASAPGQAFANYGYTF.

The chain has TRBV6-6 and TRBJ2-2, with TRBD1 as a possible D gene (6 bases). The CDR3 sequence is 12 residues long. Germline V gene sequence: CDR1 MNHNY, CDR2 SVGAGI (reference sequence). V dropped 8 bases and J dropped 7 bases, with 11 bases sitting between them. CDR3 amino acids: CASALGGGELFF. DNA for the CDR3: TGTGCCAGCGCACTAGGGGGCGGGGAGCTGTTTTTT.

This rearrangement joins TRBV10-3 to TRBJ2-7; the match to TRBD1 covers 7 bases. Germline CDR1 reads ENHRY; CDR2 reads SYGVKD. The CDR3 has 14 residues. Germline trimming cut 2 bases from V and 2 bases from J; bases unmatched to any gene: 3. The CDR3 region is CAISEIDRAYEQYF. The CDR3 nucleotides read TGTGCCATCAGTGAGATAGACAGGGCCTACGAGCAGTACTTC.

Only a few counts were recorded for this clone. This chain links TRBV5-1 with TRBJ1-1, with a weak D call TRBD1 (5 bases). Trimming took off 5 bases at V and 0 bases at J, with 11 bases between the two ends. This CDR3 is 14 amino acids long. The germline CDR1 and CDR2 sequences are SGHRS and YFSETQ. The CDR3, as DNA: TGCGCCAGCAGGTTTCGGGGGATGAACACTGAAGCTTTCTTT. Residues: CASRFRGMNTEAFF.

This clone appeared a few times. The chain employs TRBV5-1 and TRBJ2-7; the match to TRBD1 covers 7 bases. CDR3 size: 15 residues. Trimming at V came to 0 bases and at J to 3 bases, leaving 6 bases not matched to a gene. Germline V gene sequence: CDR1 SGHRS, CDR2 YFSETQ. The CDR3 bases are TGCGCCAGCAGCTTGGGAGCGACAGGGAGCTACGAGCAGTACTTC. It translates to CASSLGATGSYEQYF.

This clone was counted a single time. The V gene is TRBV7-2, the J gene TRBJ1-5, with D unclear. The CDR3 spans 15 residues. Germline values: CDR1 SGHTA, CDR2 FQGNSA. Trimming removed 1 base from V and 2 bases from J, with 9 bases in between. CDR3: CASSLVGLGNQPQHF. Here the CDR3 DNA reads TGTGCCAGCAGCTTAGTCGGGTTAGGCAATCAGCCCCAGCATTTT.

The chain couples TRBV5-1 to TRBJ2-5, with 7 bases fitting TRBD2. The J segment lost 7 bases and the V segment lost 3 bases, leaving 15 bases of the junction unmatched. The CDR3 extends over 16 amino acids. CDR1 is SGHRS and CDR2 is YFSETQ in the germline V gene. CDR3: CASSSEMTVRGGTQYF. CDR3 in DNA: TGCGCCAGCAGCTCCGAGATGACAGTTCGCGGGGGGACCCAGTACTTC.

The gene calls are TRBV27 and TRBJ1-2, with 12 bases fitting TRBD1. CDR1 is MNHEY, CDR2 SMNVEV, per germline (reference sequence). Trimming cost V 6 bases and J 8 bases; bases outside gene matches: 7. The CDR3 covers 14 residues. Written as DNA, the CDR3 is TGTGCCAGCAGGGAGGGACAGGGGGCGCGGGGCTACACCTTC. This sequence encodes CASREGQGARGYTF.